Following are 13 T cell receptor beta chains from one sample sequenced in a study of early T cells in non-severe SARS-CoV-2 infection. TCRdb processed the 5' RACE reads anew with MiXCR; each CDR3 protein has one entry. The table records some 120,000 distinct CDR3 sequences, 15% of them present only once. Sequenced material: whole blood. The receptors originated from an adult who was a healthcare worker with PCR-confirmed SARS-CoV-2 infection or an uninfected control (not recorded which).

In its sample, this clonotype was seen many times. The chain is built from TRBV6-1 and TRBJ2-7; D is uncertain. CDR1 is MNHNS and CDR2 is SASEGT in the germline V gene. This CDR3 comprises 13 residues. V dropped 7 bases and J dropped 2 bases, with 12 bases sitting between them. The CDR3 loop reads CASNAVTPYEQYF. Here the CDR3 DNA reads TGTGCCAGCAATGCGGTCACTCCCTACGAGCAGTACTTC.

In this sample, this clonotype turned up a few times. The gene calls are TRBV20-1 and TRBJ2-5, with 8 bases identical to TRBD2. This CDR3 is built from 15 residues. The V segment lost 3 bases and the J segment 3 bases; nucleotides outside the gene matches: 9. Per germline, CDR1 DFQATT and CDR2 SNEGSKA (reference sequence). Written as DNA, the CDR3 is TGCAGTGCTAGCCCTGTAGCGGGGAGGGAAGAGACCCAGTACTTC. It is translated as CSASPVAGREETQYF.

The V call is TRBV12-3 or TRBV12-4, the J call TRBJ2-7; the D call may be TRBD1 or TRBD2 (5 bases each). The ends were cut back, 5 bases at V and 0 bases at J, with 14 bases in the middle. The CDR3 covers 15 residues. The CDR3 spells CASSGPRGASYEQYF. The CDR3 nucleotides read TGTGCCAGCAGTGGGCCCCGGGGCGCCTCCTACGAGCAGTACTTC.

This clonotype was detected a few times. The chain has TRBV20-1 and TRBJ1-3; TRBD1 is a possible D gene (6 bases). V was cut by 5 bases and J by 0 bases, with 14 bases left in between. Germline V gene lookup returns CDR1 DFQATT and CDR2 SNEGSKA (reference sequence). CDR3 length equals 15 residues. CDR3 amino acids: CSASPTGNSGNTIYF. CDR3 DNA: TGCAGTGCTTCTCCGACAGGAAACTCTGGAAACACCATATATTTT.

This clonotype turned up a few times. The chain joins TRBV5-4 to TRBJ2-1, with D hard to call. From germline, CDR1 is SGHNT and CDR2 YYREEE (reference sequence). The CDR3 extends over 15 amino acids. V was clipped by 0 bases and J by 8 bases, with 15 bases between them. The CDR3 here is CASSLEPLPNDEQFF. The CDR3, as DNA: TGTGCCAGCAGCTTGGAGCCCCTTCCGAACGATGAGCAGTTCTTC.

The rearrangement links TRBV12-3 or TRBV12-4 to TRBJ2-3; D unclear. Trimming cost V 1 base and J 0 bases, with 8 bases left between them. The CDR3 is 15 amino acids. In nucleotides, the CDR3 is TGTGCCAGCAGTTTAGTGGTCAGGAGCACAGATACGCAGTATTTT. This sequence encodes CASSLVVRSTDTQYF.

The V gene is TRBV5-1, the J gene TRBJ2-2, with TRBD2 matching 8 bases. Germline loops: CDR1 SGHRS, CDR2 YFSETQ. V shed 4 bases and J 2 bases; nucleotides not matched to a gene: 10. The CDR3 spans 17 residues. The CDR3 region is CASSKIAGIYNTGELFF. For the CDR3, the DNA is TGCGCCAGCAGCAAAATAGCGGGGATCTACAACACCGGGGAGCTGTTTTTT.

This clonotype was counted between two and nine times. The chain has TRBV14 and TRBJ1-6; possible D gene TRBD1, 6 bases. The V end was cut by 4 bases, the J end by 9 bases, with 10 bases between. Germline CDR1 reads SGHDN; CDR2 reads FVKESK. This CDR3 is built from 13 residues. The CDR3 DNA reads TGTGCCAGCAGCCTGACAGGATCTTCACCCCTCCACTTT. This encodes CASSLTGSSPLHF.

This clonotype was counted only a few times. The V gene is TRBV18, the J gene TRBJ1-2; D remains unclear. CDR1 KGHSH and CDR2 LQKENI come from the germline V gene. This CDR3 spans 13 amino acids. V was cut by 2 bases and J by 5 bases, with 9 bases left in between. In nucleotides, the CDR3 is TGTGCCAGCTCACCAGGGAACAATTATGGCTACACCTTC. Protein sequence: CASSPGNNYGYTF.

The CDR3 protein is CASSALTNSPLHF. CDR3 coding DNA: TGTGCCAGCAGCGCCCTTACGAATTCACCCCTCCACTTT. The J gene is TRBJ1-6, the V gene TRBV9; D unresolved. V was trimmed by 3 bases and J by 7 bases, leaving 8 bases between them. The CDR3 runs 13 residues. The germline V gene has CDR1 SGDLS and CDR2 YYNGEE.

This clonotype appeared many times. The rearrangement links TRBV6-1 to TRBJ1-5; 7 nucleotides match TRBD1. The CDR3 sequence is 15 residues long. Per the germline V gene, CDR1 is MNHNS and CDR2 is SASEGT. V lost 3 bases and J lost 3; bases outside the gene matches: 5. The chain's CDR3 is CASSDDGQVNQPQHF. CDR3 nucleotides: TGTGCCAGCAGTGATGACGGACAGGTCAATCAGCCCCAGCATTTT.

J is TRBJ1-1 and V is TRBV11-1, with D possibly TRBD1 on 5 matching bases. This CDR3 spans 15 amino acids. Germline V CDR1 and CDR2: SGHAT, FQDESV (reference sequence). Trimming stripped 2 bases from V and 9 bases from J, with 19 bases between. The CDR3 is CASSLTESGTVKAFF. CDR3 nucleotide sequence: TGTGCCAGCAGCTTAACCGAATCCGGGACCGTCAAAGCTTTCTTT.

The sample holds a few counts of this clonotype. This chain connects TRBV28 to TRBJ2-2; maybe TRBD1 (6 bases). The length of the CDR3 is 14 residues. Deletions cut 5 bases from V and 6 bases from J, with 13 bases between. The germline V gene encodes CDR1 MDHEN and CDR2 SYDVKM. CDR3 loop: CASSQGFRAGELFF. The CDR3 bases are TGTGCCAGCAGTCAGGGGTTTCGGGCCGGGGAGCTGTTTTTT.